This T cell receptor (beta chain) was identified in a study of Graves' ophthalmopathy and Graves' hyperthyroidism. This CDR3 has 15 residues. This clonotype occurred many times. The germline gene is not matched at one end of the junction; a read error may be the cause. TCR beta CDR3 amplification used RNA transcripts. Following a first-round RT-PCR that used HTBI primers, a second-round multiplex PCR was carried out. TCRdb reanalysed the multiplex PCR reads using MiXCR and keeps one entry per CDR3 protein. The sample records hundreds of thousands of distinct CDR3 sequences, about a fifth being singletons.

The V and J genes are TRBV12-3 or TRBV12-4 and TRBJ1-5, with D unresolved. The sequence came from a woman aged 18-29 years with stable Graves' hyperthyroidism. Some clones in this sample may be carry-over from other donors' samples. Sequenced material: peripheral blood. In nucleotides, the CDR3 is TGTGCCAGCAGAACCGACCTGGTGGGCAATCTGCCCCAGCATTTT. Translated: CASRTDLVGNLPQHF.